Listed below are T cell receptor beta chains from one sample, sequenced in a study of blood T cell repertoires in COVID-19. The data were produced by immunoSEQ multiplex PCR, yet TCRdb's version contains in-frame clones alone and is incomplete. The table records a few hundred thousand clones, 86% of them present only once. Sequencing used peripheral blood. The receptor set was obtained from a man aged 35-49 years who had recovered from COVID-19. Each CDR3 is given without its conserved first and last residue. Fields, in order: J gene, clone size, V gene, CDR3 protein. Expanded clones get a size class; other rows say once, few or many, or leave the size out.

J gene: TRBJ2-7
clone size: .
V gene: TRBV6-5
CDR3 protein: ASRTGMGEQY

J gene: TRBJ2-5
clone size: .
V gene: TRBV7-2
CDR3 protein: ASSLARVETQY

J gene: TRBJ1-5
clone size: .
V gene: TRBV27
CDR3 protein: ASSLSAYSNQPQH

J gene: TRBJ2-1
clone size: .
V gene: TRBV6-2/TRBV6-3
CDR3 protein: ASSYPSGLARYNEQF

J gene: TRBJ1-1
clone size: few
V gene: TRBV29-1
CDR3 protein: SVAMNTEAF

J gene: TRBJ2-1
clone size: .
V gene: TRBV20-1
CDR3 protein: SAPVTSEQF

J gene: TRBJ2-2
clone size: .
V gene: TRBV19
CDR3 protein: ASRPGVIGELF

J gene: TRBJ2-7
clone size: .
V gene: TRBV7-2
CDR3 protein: ASSRDSHSYEQY

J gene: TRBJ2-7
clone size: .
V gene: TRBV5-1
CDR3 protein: ASSPQTGSYEQY

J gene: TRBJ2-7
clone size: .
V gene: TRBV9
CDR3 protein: ASGQHLSSYEQY

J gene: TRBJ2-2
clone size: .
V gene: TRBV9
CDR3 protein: ASSPPTGFGAGELF

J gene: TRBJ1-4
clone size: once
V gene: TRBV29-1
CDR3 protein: SAGAGPPDGKLF

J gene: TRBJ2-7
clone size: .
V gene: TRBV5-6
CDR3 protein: ASSSLRGRDEQY

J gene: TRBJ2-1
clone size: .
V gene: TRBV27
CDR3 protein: ASSLRANNEQF

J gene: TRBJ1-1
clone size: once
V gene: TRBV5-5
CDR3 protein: ASSWGQGAYTEAF

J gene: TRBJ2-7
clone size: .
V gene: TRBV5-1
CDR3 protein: ASSFGGSYEQY

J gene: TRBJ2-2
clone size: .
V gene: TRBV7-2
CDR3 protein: ASSLTGNTGELF

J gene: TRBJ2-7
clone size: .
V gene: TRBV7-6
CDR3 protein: ASSLAGGYEQY

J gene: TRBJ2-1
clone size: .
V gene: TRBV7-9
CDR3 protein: ASATGTSGSSSYNEQF

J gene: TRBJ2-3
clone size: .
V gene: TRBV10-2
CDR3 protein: ASSRTSVIDTQY

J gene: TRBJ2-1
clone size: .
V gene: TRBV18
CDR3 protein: ASSISPLSGGAVYEQF

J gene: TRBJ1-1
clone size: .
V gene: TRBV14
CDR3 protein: ASTQGGTEAF

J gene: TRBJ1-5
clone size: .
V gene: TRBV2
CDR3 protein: ASSDRTGFQPQH

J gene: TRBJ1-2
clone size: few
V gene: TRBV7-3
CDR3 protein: ASSTTGGTDGYT

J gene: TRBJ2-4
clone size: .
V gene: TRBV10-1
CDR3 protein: ASSESRGAGRDIQY

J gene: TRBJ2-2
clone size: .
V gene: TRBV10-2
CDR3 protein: ASSEVSTGELF

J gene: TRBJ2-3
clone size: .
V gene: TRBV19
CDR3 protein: ASSKGESLAGYYTDTQY

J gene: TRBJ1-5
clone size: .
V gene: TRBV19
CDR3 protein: ASSIQNRLAGPQH

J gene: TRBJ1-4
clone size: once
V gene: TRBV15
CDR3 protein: ATTRIGKDNEKLF

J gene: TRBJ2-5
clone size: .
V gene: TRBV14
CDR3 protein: ASSRDRGRMETQY

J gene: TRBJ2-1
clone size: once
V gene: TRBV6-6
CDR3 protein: ASSPLARTYNEQF

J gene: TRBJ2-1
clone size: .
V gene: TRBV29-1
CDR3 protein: SVFPREGHEWQF

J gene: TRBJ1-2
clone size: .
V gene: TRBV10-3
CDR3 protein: AISAQNYGYT

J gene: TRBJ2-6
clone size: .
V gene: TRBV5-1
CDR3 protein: ASSLDRASGANVLT

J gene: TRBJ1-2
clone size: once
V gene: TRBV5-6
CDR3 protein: ASSPTGNGYGYT

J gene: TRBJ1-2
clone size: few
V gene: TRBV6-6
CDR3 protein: ASRVRGTDYGYT

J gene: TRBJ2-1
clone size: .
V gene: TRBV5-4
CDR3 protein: ASSLAAGGLNEQF

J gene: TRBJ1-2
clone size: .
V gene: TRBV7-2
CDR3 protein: ASSPDRARYGYT

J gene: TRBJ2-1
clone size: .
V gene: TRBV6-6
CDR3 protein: ASSFLGYNEQF

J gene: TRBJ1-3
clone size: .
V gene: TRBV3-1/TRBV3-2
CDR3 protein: ASTPPSGNTIY

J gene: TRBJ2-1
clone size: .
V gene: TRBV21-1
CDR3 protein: ASSKWGLATAALYNEQF

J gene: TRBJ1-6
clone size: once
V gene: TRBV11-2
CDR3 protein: ASRGEGDSPLH

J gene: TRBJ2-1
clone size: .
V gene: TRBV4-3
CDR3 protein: ASSQLTSGEQF

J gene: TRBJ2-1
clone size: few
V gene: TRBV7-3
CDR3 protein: ASSRSERTGNEQF

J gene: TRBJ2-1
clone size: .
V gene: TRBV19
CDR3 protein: ASRPGGHEQF

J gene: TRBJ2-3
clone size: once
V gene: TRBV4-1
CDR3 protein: ASSQDGVGGYTDTQY

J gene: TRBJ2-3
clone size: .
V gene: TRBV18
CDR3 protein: ASSLTSGEYTDTQY

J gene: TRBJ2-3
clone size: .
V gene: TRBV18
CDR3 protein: ASSPRDRGITDTQY

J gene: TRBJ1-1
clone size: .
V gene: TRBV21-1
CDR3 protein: ASGGQGGNTEAF

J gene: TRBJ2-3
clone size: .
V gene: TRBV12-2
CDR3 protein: ASRFRTSGGGTSSSTDTQY

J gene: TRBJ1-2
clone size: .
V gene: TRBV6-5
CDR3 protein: ASRDRGGGYT